A selection of T cell receptor beta chains follows, all from one sample in a study of blood T cell repertoires in COVID-19. Assay used: immunoSEQ multiplex PCR; TCRdb lists only in-frame clones, some missing. Among 160,000 or so clones listed, roughly nine tenths were seen once. Material: peripheral blood. The receptors were gathered from a man aged 60 to 75 with acute or convalescent COVID-19. Each CDR3 is given with its conserved first and last residue. The D gene is left open where the match is weak. Rows may omit the clone size; those that give it use once, few, many or a size class.

j_gene: TRBJ1-2; d_gene: NA; v_gene: TRBV6-5; abundance: NA; CDR3aa: CASRQTVILNYGYTF; CDR3nt: TGTGCCAGCCGCCAGACAGTGATTCTGAACTATGGCTACACCTTC
j_gene: TRBJ1-2; d_gene: NA; v_gene: TRBV25-1; abundance: NA; CDR3aa: CASSEQVKEGYTF; CDR3nt: TGTGCCAGCAGTGAACAGGTTAAAGAAGGCTACACCTTC
j_gene: TRBJ2-1; d_gene: NA; v_gene: TRBV7-2; abundance: NA; CDR3aa: CASSFRLACSYNEQFF; CDR3nt: TGTGCCAGCAGCTTTCGGCTAGCCTGCTCCTACAATGAGCAGTTCTTC
j_gene: TRBJ2-5; d_gene: TRBD1; v_gene: TRBV6-5; abundance: NA; CDR3aa: CASRGGTGGRKTQYF; CDR3nt: TGTGCCAGCAGGGGAGGGACAGGGGGCAGGAAGACCCAGTACTTC
j_gene: TRBJ2-7; d_gene: NA; v_gene: TRBV19; abundance: few; CDR3aa: CARIPRQERPYEQYF; CDR3nt: TGTGCCAGAATACCAAGACAGGAGAGACCCTACGAGCAGTACTTC
j_gene: TRBJ1-3; d_gene: NA; v_gene: TRBV7-9; abundance: NA; CDR3aa: CASSSLRGAGNTIYF; CDR3nt: TGTGCCAGCAGCTCCCTACGGGGAGCTGGAAACACCATATATTTT
j_gene: TRBJ2-7; d_gene: NA; v_gene: TRBV5-6; abundance: NA; CDR3aa: CASSFLAGSYEQYF; CDR3nt: TGTGCCAGCAGCTTTCTGGCAGGGTCCTACGAGCAGTACTTC
j_gene: TRBJ1-1; d_gene: NA; v_gene: TRBV6-5; abundance: NA; CDR3aa: CASSRVNTEAFF; CDR3nt: TGTGCCAGCAGTCGAGTGAACACTGAAGCTTTCTTT
j_gene: TRBJ2-7; d_gene: TRBD1; v_gene: TRBV30; abundance: NA; CDR3aa: CAWSGDRASEQYF; CDR3nt: TGTGCCTGGAGTGGGGACAGGGCCTCCGAGCAGTACTTC
j_gene: TRBJ1-1; d_gene: NA; v_gene: TRBV5-8; abundance: NA; CDR3aa: CASSLTGSRIHTEAFF; CDR3nt: TGTGCCAGCAGCTTAACAGGGTCCCGAATCCACACTGAAGCTTTCTTT
j_gene: TRBJ2-7; d_gene: NA; v_gene: TRBV5-4; abundance: NA; CDR3aa: CASSLVPNYEQYF; CDR3nt: TGTGCCAGCAGCTTGGTCCCCAACTACGAGCAGTACTTC
j_gene: TRBJ1-2; d_gene: NA; v_gene: TRBV10-3; abundance: NA; CDR3aa: CAISGQDHGYTF; CDR3nt: TGTGCCATCAGTGGACAGGACCATGGCTACACCTTC
j_gene: TRBJ2-7; d_gene: NA; v_gene: TRBV12-3/TRBV12-4; abundance: NA; CDR3aa: CASSLTGSEQYF; CDR3nt: TGTGCCAGCAGTTTAACAGGGAGCGAGCAGTACTTC